The 10 T cell receptor beta chains reported below all come from one sample, sequenced in a study of shared clonotypes between healthy human individuals. The method was immunoSEQ multiplex PCR; TCRdb's version includes in-frame clones alone and lacks a portion of them. The sample carries about 1 million clones, about 80% recorded once. Input material: memory CD4+ T cells sorted from blood. Subset described: CD45RA-negative fraction. These TCRs come from a young man in good health.

Of note for this clone: With a much larger clone just one base away, this may be a read error. The same CDR3 arises from other DNA sequences in this sample as well. The chain joins TRBV6-6 to TRBJ2-3; D not certain. Germline CDR1 reads MNHNY; CDR2 reads SVGAGI (reference sequence). With 6 bases removed from V and 2 bases from J, the gap between germline ends came to 6 bases. The CDR3 loop spans 12 amino acids. The CDR3 protein is CASSRTTDTQYF. Written as DNA, the CDR3 is TGTGCCAGCAGCAGGACCACAGATACGCAGTATTTT.

A word on this clone: Other DNA sequences in this sample translate to the same CDR3. The chain has TRBV7-8 and TRBJ1-1, with D tentatively TRBD1 (6 bases). CDR1 SGHVS and CDR2 FQNEAQ come from the germline V gene. V lost 4 bases and J lost 4, with 10 bases in between. The CDR3 has 13 residues. CDR3 residues: CASSSTGPTEAFF. Written as DNA, the CDR3 is TGTGCCAGCAGCTCCACAGGGCCCACTGAAGCTTTCTTT.

This chain links TRBV5-6 with TRBJ2-3; tentative D call: TRBD2 (5 bases). V dropped 2 bases and J dropped 4 bases, with 8 bases sitting between them. The CDR3 spans 13 residues. Germline V gene data show CDR1 as SGHDT and CDR2 as YYEEEE. The chain's CDR3 is CASSFTRADTQYF. DNA for the CDR3: TGTGCCAGCAGCTTTACGAGGGCAGATACGCAGTATTTT.

The chain carries TRBV2 and TRBJ1-2; D call uncertain. The CDR3 sequence is 14 residues long. The germline V and J ends were trimmed by 2 bases and 4 bases, with 11 bases remaining between them. Looked up from germline, CDR1 is SNHLY and CDR2 is FYNNEI. In nucleotides, the CDR3 is TGTGCCAGCAGTGAAAATGAGGCAGTCTATGGCTACACCTTC. Protein product: CASSENEAVYGYTF.

As to this clone: The sample contains more than one DNA sequence encoding this CDR3. V is TRBV30 and J is TRBJ2-3; 12 bases align to TRBD2. This CDR3 has 15 residues. CDR1 and CDR2 (germline): GTSNPN, SVGIG (reference sequence). V lost 1 base and J lost 6; bases outside the gene matches: 5. CDR3 DNA: TGTGCCTGGAGTGAGGGGCTAGCGGGAGGGGATACGCAGTATTTT. Its protein product is CAWSEGLAGGDTQYF.

This clone was counted only a few times. V usage is TRBV7-2 and J usage is TRBJ2-2, with 15 bases identical to TRBD2. Germline CDR1 and CDR2: SGHTA and FQGNSA. The CDR3 covers 19 residues. Trimming removed 5 bases from V and 3 bases from J; junction bases left unmatched: 10. In DNA form, the CDR3 reads TGTGCCAGCAGCGGTCACGGGACTAGCGGGGGGAGGGACACCGGGGAGCTGTTTTTT. Translation gives CASSGHGTSGGRDTGELFF.

This chain connects TRBV5-1 to TRBJ2-7, with D possibly TRBD1 on 6 matching bases. With 5 bases removed from V and 0 bases from J, the gap between germline ends came to 15 bases. The germline V gene has CDR1 SGHRS and CDR2 YFSETQ. This CDR3 spans 15 amino acids. DNA for the CDR3: TGCGCCAGCAGTCCGGGACACCGAGGCTCCTACGAGCAGTACTTC. This codes for CASSPGHRGSYEQYF. Drawing the rest from reference TRBV5-1 and TRBJ2-7, the complete variable domain is KAGVTQTPRYLIKTRGQQVTLSCSPISGHRSVSWYQQTPGQGLQFLFEYFSETQRNKGNFPGRFSGRQFSNSRSEMNVSTLELGDSALYLCASSPGHRGSYEQYFGPGTRLTVT.

The chain recombines TRBV6-5 with TRBJ1-1; tentatively, D is TRBD1 (6 bases). Trimming took 5 bases from V and 2 from J, leaving 12 bases between them. This CDR3 comprises 14 residues. CDR1 and CDR2 from the germline V gene are MNHEY and SVGAGI. The CDR3 DNA is TGTGCCAGCAGTACCCTGGACAGAAACACTGAAGCTTTCTTT. Encoded protein: CASSTLDRNTEAFF.

The chain links TRBV11-2 to TRBJ2-3, with 7 bases identical to TRBD2. CDR3 size: 15 residues. CDR1 and CDR2 (germline): SGHAT, FQNNGV. J gave up 2 bases and V 3 bases, and 5 bases lay outside the gene matches. The CDR3 DNA is TGTGCCAGCAGCTTGCAGGGAGGGGTCACAGATACGCAGTATTTT. Residues: CASSLQGGVTDTQYF.

The chain combines TRBV7-2 with TRBJ2-5; TRBD2 matches 12 bases. The V gene end was trimmed by 8 bases and the J gene end by 5 bases; junction bases not matched to a gene: 9. The CDR3 runs 15 residues. In germline, CDR1 is SGHTA, CDR2 FQGNSA. In DNA form, the CDR3 reads TGTGCCAGCGGTCGACTAGCGGGGGCCGGGGAGACCCAGTACTTC. Its translation is CASGRLAGAGETQYF. The complete variable domain, with remaining parts taken from reference TRBV7-2 and TRBJ2-5, reads GAGVSQSPSNKVTEKGKDVELRCDPISGHTALYWYRQSLGQGLEFLIYFQGNSAPDKSGLPSDRFSAERTGGSVSTLTIQRTQQEDSAVYLCASGRLAGAGETQYFGPGTRLLVL.